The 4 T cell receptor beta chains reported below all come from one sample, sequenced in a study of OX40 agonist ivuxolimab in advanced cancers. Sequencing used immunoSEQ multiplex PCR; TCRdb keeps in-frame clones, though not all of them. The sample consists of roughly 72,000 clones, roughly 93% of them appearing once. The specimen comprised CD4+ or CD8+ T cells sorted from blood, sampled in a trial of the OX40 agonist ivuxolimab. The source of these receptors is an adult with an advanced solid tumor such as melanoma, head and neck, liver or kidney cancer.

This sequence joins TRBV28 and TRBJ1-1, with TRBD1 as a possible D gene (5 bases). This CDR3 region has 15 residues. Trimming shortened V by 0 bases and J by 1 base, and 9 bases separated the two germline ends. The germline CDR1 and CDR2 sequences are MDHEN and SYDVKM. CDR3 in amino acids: CASSLWGRGNTEAFF. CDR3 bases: TGTGCCAGCAGTTTATGGGGGCGAGGGAACACTGAAGCTTTCTTT.

CDR3 nucleotides: TGTGCCAGCAGTTTTTTAGACCTAAAGTTCGAGCAGTACTTC. It translates to CASSFLDLKFEQYF. The chain is built from TRBV27 and TRBJ2-7; D remains unclear. This CDR3 has 14 residues. The V gene lost 3 bases and the J gene lost 6 bases, with 15 bases spanning the gap. Germline V gene data show CDR1 as MNHEY and CDR2 as SMNVEV (reference sequence).

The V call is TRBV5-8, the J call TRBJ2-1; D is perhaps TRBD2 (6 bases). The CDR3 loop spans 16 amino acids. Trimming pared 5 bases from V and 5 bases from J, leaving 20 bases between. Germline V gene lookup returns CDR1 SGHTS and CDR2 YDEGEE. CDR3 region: CASRIRGARKNNEQFF. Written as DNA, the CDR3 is TGTGCCAGCAGAATTCGCGGGGCCCGCAAAAACAATGAGCAGTTCTTC.

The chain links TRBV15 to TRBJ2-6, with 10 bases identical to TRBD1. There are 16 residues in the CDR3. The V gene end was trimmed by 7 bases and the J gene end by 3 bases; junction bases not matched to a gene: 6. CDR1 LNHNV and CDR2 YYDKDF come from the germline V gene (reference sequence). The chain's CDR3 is CATKGQGLGGANVLTF. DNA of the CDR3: TGTGCCACCAAGGGACAGGGGTTGGGTGGGGCCAACGTCCTGACTTTC.